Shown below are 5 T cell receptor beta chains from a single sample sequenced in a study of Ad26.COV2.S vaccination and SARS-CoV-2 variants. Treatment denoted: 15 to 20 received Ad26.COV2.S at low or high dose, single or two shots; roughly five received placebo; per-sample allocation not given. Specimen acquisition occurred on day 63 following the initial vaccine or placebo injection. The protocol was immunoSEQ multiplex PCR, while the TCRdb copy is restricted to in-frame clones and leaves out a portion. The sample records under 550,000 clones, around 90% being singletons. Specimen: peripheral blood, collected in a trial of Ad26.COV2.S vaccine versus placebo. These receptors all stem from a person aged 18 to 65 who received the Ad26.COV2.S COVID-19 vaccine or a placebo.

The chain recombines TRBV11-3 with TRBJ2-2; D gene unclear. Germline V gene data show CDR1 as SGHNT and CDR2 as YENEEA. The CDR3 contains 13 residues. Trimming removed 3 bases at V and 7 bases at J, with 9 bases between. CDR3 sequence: CASSFVPRGELFF. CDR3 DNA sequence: TGTGCCAGCAGCTTCGTCCCACGCGGGGAGCTGTTTTTT.

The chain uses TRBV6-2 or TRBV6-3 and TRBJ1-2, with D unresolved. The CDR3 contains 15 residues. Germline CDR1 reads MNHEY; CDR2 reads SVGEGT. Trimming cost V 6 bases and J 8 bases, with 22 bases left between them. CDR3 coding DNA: TGTGCCAGCAGCCTCCTCCCGGAATGGACGGCGGGCTACACCTTC. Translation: CASSLLPEWTAGYTF.

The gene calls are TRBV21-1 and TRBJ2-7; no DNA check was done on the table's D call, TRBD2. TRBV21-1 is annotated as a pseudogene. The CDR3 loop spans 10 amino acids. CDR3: CASSKFRQYF. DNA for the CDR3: TGTGCCAGCAGCAAATTCCGGCAGTACTTC.

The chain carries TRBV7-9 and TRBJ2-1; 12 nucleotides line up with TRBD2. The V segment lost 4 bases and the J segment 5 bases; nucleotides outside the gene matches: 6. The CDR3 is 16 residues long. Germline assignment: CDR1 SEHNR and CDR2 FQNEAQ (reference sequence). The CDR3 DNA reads TGTGCCAGCAGCTCGGGACTAGCGGGCCCGAACAATGAGCAGTTCTTC. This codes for CASSSGLAGPNNEQFF.

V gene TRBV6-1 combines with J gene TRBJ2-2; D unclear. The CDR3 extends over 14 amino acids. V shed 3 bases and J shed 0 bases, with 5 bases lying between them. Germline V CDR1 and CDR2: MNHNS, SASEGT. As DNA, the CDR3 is TGTGCCAGCAGTGAGGTCGCGAACACCGGGGAGCTGTTTTTT. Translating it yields CASSEVANTGELFF.